The rows below give T cell receptor beta chains drawn from one sample of a study of T cell repertoires in cytomegalovirus infection. TCRdb reanalysed the reads using MiXCR and keeps one entry per CDR3 protein. Of approximately 300,000 distinct CDR3 sequences in the sample, almost 30% were seen once. No antigen has been identified for these receptors. The material sequenced was cultured PBMCs, taken from culture after CMV antigen stimulation. All receptors derive from a human donor in good health (CMV status not recorded). Some clones in this sample may be carry-over from other donors' samples. CDR3s include the opening cysteine and the closing phenylalanine or tryptophan. A D gene is named only where the DNA matches it firmly. Expanded clones are given a class, and other clones once, few, many or no size at all.

CDR3 DNA: TGCAGTGCTAGGACGCCACGTGGACATAACTACAATGAGCAGTTCTTC; CDR3 protein: CSARTPRGHNYNEQFF; J gene: TRBJ2-1; clone size: NA; CDR3 length: 16; D gene: NA; V gene: TRBV20-1
CDR3 DNA: TGTGCCAGCAGTTTTCTGGATCGGGTCAGGGAGGACACTGAAGCTTTCTTT; CDR3 protein: CASSFLDRVREDTEAFF; J gene: TRBJ1-1; clone size: NA; CDR3 length: 17; D gene: NA; V gene: TRBV28
CDR3 DNA: TGTGCCAGCAGTTTACCTAGCGGGAGGGCCGGGGAGCTGTTTTTT; CDR3 protein: CASSLPSGRAGELFF; J gene: TRBJ2-2; clone size: NA; CDR3 length: 15; D gene: TRBD2; V gene: TRBV6-1
CDR3 DNA: TGTGCCAGCAGCTTTACTTTCACCGGGAACTATGGCTACACCTTC; CDR3 protein: CASSFTFTGNYGYTF; J gene: TRBJ1-2; clone size: many; CDR3 length: 15; D gene: NA; V gene: TRBV7-2
CDR3 DNA: TGTGCCATCAGGGAGTCGGAGGGGAGACTCTCCTACGAGCAGTACTTC; CDR3 protein: CAIRESEGRLSYEQYF; J gene: TRBJ2-7; clone size: few; CDR3 length: 16; D gene: NA; V gene: TRBV10-3
CDR3 DNA: TGTGCCAGCATGAAGGGTGCGGGCAATGAGCAGTTCTTC; CDR3 protein: CASMKGAGNEQFF; J gene: TRBJ2-1; clone size: NA; CDR3 length: 13; D gene: NA; V gene: TRBV6-1
CDR3 DNA: TGCGCCAGCAGTCAACCGGCCAACTCCTACGAGCAGTACTTC; CDR3 protein: CASSQPANSYEQYF; J gene: TRBJ2-7; clone size: NA; CDR3 length: 14; D gene: NA; V gene: TRBV4-1
CDR3 DNA: TGTGCCAGCAGTTTAACGGCCCGGGAGATCGAAGCTTTCTTT; CDR3 protein: CASSLTAREIEAFF; J gene: TRBJ1-1; clone size: NA; CDR3 length: 14; D gene: NA; V gene: TRBV28
CDR3 DNA: TGTGCCAGCAGCTTAGTTTCGAGGGGGCTACGGGGCGAGCAGTACTTC; CDR3 protein: CASSLVSRGLRGEQYF; J gene: TRBJ2-7; clone size: many; CDR3 length: 16; D gene: TRBD1; V gene: TRBV7-6
CDR3 DNA: TGTGCCAGCAGCTTAGGGACAGGCTACTATAATTCACCCCTCCACTTT; CDR3 protein: CASSLGTGYYNSPLHF; J gene: TRBJ1-6; clone size: NA; CDR3 length: 16; D gene: TRBD1; V gene: TRBV7-8
CDR3 DNA: TGTGCCAGCAGCTCGGACAGGGAAGGCGCTAACTATGGCTACACCTTC; CDR3 protein: CASSSDREGANYGYTF; J gene: TRBJ1-2; clone size: few; CDR3 length: 16; D gene: TRBD1; V gene: TRBV11-2
CDR3 DNA: TGTGCCAGCAGCTTACGGCAGGATGGCTACACCTTC; CDR3 protein: CASSLRQDGYTF; J gene: TRBJ1-2; clone size: NA; CDR3 length: 12; D gene: NA; V gene: TRBV7-9
CDR3 DNA: TGTGCCAGCAGCTTGTTCCAGGGTGGCACCGGGGAGCTGTTTTTT; CDR3 protein: CASSLFQGGTGELFF; J gene: TRBJ2-2; clone size: NA; CDR3 length: 15; D gene: NA; V gene: TRBV7-9
CDR3 DNA: TGCAGCGTTTTGAGATTTGGGGCCAACGTCCTGACTTTC; CDR3 protein: CSVLRFGANVLTF; J gene: TRBJ2-6; clone size: NA; CDR3 length: 13; D gene: NA; V gene: TRBV29-1
CDR3 DNA: TGTGCCACAGGACTAGCGGGGCGCACAGATACGCAGTATTTT; CDR3 protein: CATGLAGRTDTQYF; J gene: TRBJ2-3; clone size: few; CDR3 length: 14; D gene: TRBD2; V gene: TRBV27
CDR3 DNA: TGTGCCAGCAGCTCCGGACTGGGGAAGAAGGCATCTGGGGCCAACGTCCTGACTTTC; CDR3 protein: CASSSGLGKKASGANVLTF; J gene: TRBJ2-6; clone size: many; CDR3 length: 19; D gene: NA; V gene: TRBV7-8
CDR3 DNA: TGTGCCAGCAGTAACAGGTTACAAAATGAAAAACTGTTTTTT; CDR3 protein: CASSNRLQNEKLFF; J gene: TRBJ1-4; clone size: NA; CDR3 length: 14; D gene: NA; V gene: TRBV6-1
CDR3 DNA: TGTGCCAGCAGCTTAAACCAGGGTGAACAATTTCGACGGTTCTTC; CDR3 protein: CASSLNQGEQFRRFF; J gene: TRBJ2-1; clone size: few; CDR3 length: 15; D gene: NA; V gene: TRBV7-7
CDR3 DNA: TGTGCCAGCAGTAAAGGGGGTTACAATGAGCAGTTCTTC; CDR3 protein: CASSKGGYNEQFF; J gene: TRBJ2-1; clone size: many; CDR3 length: 13; D gene: NA; V gene: TRBV11-3
CDR3 DNA: TGTGCCACCAGCATTAGCGGGACAGCGAACACTGAAGCTTTCTTT; CDR3 protein: CATSISGTANTEAFF; J gene: TRBJ1-1; clone size: NA; CDR3 length: 15; D gene: TRBD1; V gene: TRBV15
CDR3 DNA: TGCGCCAGCAGCTTGGAAGGCAGGGGGCTGGTCTATGGCTACACCTTC; CDR3 protein: CASSLEGRGLVYGYTF; J gene: TRBJ1-2; clone size: few; CDR3 length: 16; D gene: TRBD1; V gene: TRBV5-1
CDR3 DNA: TGTGCCAGCAGCCGAGACAGGGTATTCTCTGGGGCCAACGTCCTGACTTTC; CDR3 protein: CASSRDRVFSGANVLTF; J gene: TRBJ2-6; clone size: NA; CDR3 length: 17; D gene: TRBD1; V gene: TRBV5-4
CDR3 DNA: TGCAGCGTTGAAGATCTTGTGACAGGCCTAGGGGAGACCCAGTACTTC; CDR3 protein: CSVEDLVTGLGETQYF; J gene: TRBJ2-5; clone size: few; CDR3 length: 16; D gene: NA; V gene: TRBV29-1
CDR3 DNA: TGTGCCAGCAGACCAGGTGGCAGGGAGGACGGGGAGCTGTTTTTT; CDR3 protein: CASRPGGREDGELFF; J gene: TRBJ2-2; clone size: NA; CDR3 length: 15; D gene: NA; V gene: TRBV7-3
CDR3 DNA: TGTGCCAGCAGCCGCGGGACATCGTACCAAGAGACCCAGTACTTC; CDR3 protein: CASSRGTSYQETQYF; J gene: TRBJ2-5; clone size: NA; CDR3 length: 15; D gene: NA; V gene: TRBV7-4
CDR3 DNA: TGTGCCAGCAGTTCCTTATATAGCAATCAGCCCCAGCATTTT; CDR3 protein: CASSSLYSNQPQHF; J gene: TRBJ1-5; clone size: NA; CDR3 length: 14; D gene: NA; V gene: TRBV12-3/TRBV12-4
CDR3 DNA: TGTGCCAGTAACAAGGACAGGGAAAATACGCAGTATTTT; CDR3 protein: CASNKDRENTQYF; J gene: TRBJ2-3; clone size: NA; CDR3 length: 13; D gene: TRBD1; V gene: TRBV19
CDR3 DNA: TGTGCCAGCAGCTTATGGGGACAGGGGATCCATCAGCCCCAGCATTTT; CDR3 protein: CASSLWGQGIHQPQHF; J gene: TRBJ1-5; clone size: few; CDR3 length: 16; D gene: TRBD1; V gene: TRBV7-3
CDR3 DNA: TGTGCCAGTAGTATGGACCCAACAGACCAAGCCGCTTTCTTT; CDR3 protein: CASSMDPTDQAAFF; J gene: TRBJ1-1; clone size: NA; CDR3 length: 14; D gene: NA; V gene: TRBV19
CDR3 DNA: TGTGCCAGCAGCACAGGGGGCTGGAACTATGGCTACACCTTC; CDR3 protein: CASSTGGWNYGYTF; J gene: TRBJ1-2; clone size: NA; CDR3 length: 14; D gene: TRBD1; V gene: TRBV27
CDR3 DNA: TGTGCCAGCAGCCCGGGGACGTTGAGCTCTGGGGCCAACGTCCTGACTTTC; CDR3 protein: CASSPGTLSSGANVLTF; J gene: TRBJ2-6; clone size: few; CDR3 length: 17; D gene: NA; V gene: TRBV7-9
CDR3 DNA: TGCAGCGTTGGATACGGGTCCTCAGGAAACACCATATATTTT; CDR3 protein: CSVGYGSSGNTIYF; J gene: TRBJ1-3; clone size: NA; CDR3 length: 14; D gene: NA; V gene: TRBV29-1
CDR3 DNA: TGTGCCAGCAGCTTGATGCAGGGGGCCCCTTCCTTGAACGAGCAGTACTTC; CDR3 protein: CASSLMQGAPSLNEQYF; J gene: TRBJ2-7; clone size: NA; CDR3 length: 17; D gene: TRBD1; V gene: TRBV5-6
CDR3 DNA: TGTGCCAGCAGTGAAAGGAGCGGACAGGGGGGAGAGACCCAGTACTTC; CDR3 protein: CASSERSGQGGETQYF; J gene: TRBJ2-5; clone size: few; CDR3 length: 16; D gene: TRBD1; V gene: TRBV25-1
CDR3 DNA: TGTGCCAGCAGCCCGGGACGGATTAATTCACCCCTCCACTTT; CDR3 protein: CASSPGRINSPLHF; J gene: TRBJ1-6; clone size: NA; CDR3 length: 14; D gene: NA; V gene: TRBV4-2
CDR3 DNA: TGTGCCAGCAGTCCGTGGGACAGGGGGCGAGGAACTGAAGCTTTCTTT; CDR3 protein: CASSPWDRGRGTEAFF; J gene: TRBJ1-1; clone size: NA; CDR3 length: 16; D gene: TRBD1; V gene: TRBV27
CDR3 DNA: TGTGCCAGCAGCTCACGGGAAGGCTCCTACAATGAGCAGTTCTTC; CDR3 protein: CASSSREGSYNEQFF; J gene: TRBJ2-1; clone size: NA; CDR3 length: 15; D gene: NA; V gene: TRBV11-3
CDR3 DNA: TGTGCCAGCAGCCGTGGAGTCGTAAACACCATATATTTT; CDR3 protein: CASSRGVVNTIYF; J gene: TRBJ1-3; clone size: many; CDR3 length: 13; D gene: NA; V gene: TRBV7-9
CDR3 DNA: TGCGCCAGCAGCTTGGAGGTCTCCGTGGGAAATTCACCCCTCCACTTT; CDR3 protein: CASSLEVSVGNSPLHF; J gene: TRBJ1-6; clone size: NA; CDR3 length: 16; D gene: NA; V gene: TRBV5-1
CDR3 DNA: TGTGCCAGCAGCCGAACATCTTACTCCTACGAGCAGTACTTC; CDR3 protein: CASSRTSYSYEQYF; J gene: TRBJ2-7; clone size: few; CDR3 length: 14; D gene: NA; V gene: TRBV27
CDR3 DNA: TGTGCCATCAGTGACAGAAACAAGTACCAAGAGACCCAGTACTTC; CDR3 protein: CAISDRNKYQETQYF; J gene: TRBJ2-5; clone size: NA; CDR3 length: 15; D gene: NA; V gene: TRBV10-3
CDR3 DNA: TGTGCCAGCAGCTTAGGGGCGGCAGGGACCTATGGCTACACCTTC; CDR3 protein: CASSLGAAGTYGYTF; J gene: TRBJ1-2; clone size: few; CDR3 length: 15; D gene: NA; V gene: TRBV11-2
CDR3 DNA: TGTGCCAGTAGTGTCCCCTCCCGACAGACGATCTACAATGAGCAGTTCTTC; CDR3 protein: CASSVPSRQTIYNEQFF; J gene: TRBJ2-1; clone size: NA; CDR3 length: 17; D gene: NA; V gene: TRBV19
CDR3 DNA: TGTGCCAGCAGCTCGCGGACCATGGGCGCTTTCTTT; CDR3 protein: CASSSRTMGAFF; J gene: TRBJ1-1; clone size: many; CDR3 length: 12; D gene: NA; V gene: TRBV28
CDR3 DNA: TGTGCCAGCAGTGAAACAACAGAGAATCAGCCCCAGCATTTT; CDR3 protein: CASSETTENQPQHF; J gene: TRBJ1-5; clone size: few; CDR3 length: 14; D gene: NA; V gene: TRBV6-1